The rows below give T cell receptor beta chains drawn from one sample of a study of T cell repertoires in cytomegalovirus infection. Which antigens these TCRs recognize remains unknown. TCRdb used MiXCR to reprocess the reads, holding one entry per CDR3 protein. The repertoire holds some 70,000 distinct CDR3 sequences, around 21% seen once, with roughly 79% in the top ten. Sequencing was performed on PBMCs, sequenced either directly or after in vitro stimulation (not recorded which). The receptors were sampled from a human donor in good health (CMV status not recorded). Some clones in this sample may be carry-over from other donors' samples. Both conserved end residues are part of each CDR3. The D gene is left open where the match is weak. Expanded clones are given a class, and other clones once, few, many or no size at all.

clone_size | j_call | v_call | d_call | cdr3_nt | cdr3_aa
few | TRBJ1-6 | TRBV27 | . | TGTGCCAGCGCCCGCTCGGGGGACTATAATTCACCCCTCCACTTT | CASARSGDYNSPLHF
many | TRBJ1-4 | TRBV19 | . | TGTGCCAGTAGTATTGGCAGGGGCTATGAAAGTGAAAAACTGTTTTTT | CASSIGRGYESEKLFF
many | TRBJ1-3 | TRBV7-2 | . | TGTGCCAGCAGCCAAGGCACAGGGAGAAACACCATATATTTT | CASSQGTGRNTIYF
. | TRBJ2-1 | TRBV12-3/TRBV12-4 | TRBD2 | TGTGCCAGCAATAAATACGGGACTAGCGGGACCTCACTCTACAATGAGCAGTTATTC | CASNKYGTSGTSLYNEQLF
many | TRBJ2-1 | TRBV7-2 | TRBD2 | TGTGCCAGCAGCTTTAGCGGGATTCGGAATGAGCAGTTCTTC | CASSFSGIRNEQFF
few | TRBJ2-5 | TRBV20-1 | . | TGCAGTGCTAGAGGGCGGTTGGGGGAGACCCAGTACTTC | CSARGRLGETQYF
. | TRBJ2-7 | TRBV6-2/TRBV6-3 | . | TGTGCCAGCATGCGGGACGGCTCCTCCTACGAGCAGTACTTC | CASMRDGSSYEQYF
few | TRBJ2-5 | TRBV11-2 | . | TGTGCCAGTTTGTTGGGGGTAGAAGAGACCCAGTACTTC | CASLLGVEETQYF
few | TRBJ2-1 | TRBV6-2/TRBV6-3 | TRBD2 | TGTGCCACCGAATTTGCGGGAGTCAATGAGCAGTTCTTC | CATEFAGVNEQFF
few | TRBJ2-3 | TRBV27 | . | TGTGCCAGCAGTTTATTCAGGGCAGATACGCAGTATTTT | CASSLFRADTQYF